This T cell receptor beta chain was identified in a study of Tregs in tolerant kidney transplant recipients. Assay used: immunoSEQ multiplex PCR; TCRdb lists only in-frame clones, some missing. The table has fewer than 95,000 clones, approximately 94% seen once. Regarding this clone: Its antigen remains unidentified.

This CDR3 has 14 residues. V lost 7 bases, J lost 4 bases, and 5 bases stayed unmatched. Looked up from germline, CDR1 is SNHLY and CDR2 is FYNNEI. Related graft donors supplied nonmyeloablative bone marrow transplants, and mixed chimerism was transient. Thawed PBMCs were FACS-sorted into unstimulated CD4+CD25+CD127- regulatory T cells, CD4+CD25- non-regulatory cells, CD4 and CD8 cells. Overall study results and limits: Some patients' samples used different primers over time, so nucleotide sequences weren't comparable. Antigen-driven expansion was suggested because donor-specific Tregs expanded more than all Tregs in tolerant patients. Activated donor B cell expansion appeared to reveal the most relevant donor-specific TCRbeta repertoire.

This chain uses TRBV2 with TRBJ2-1; 9 nucleotides align to TRBD2. The TCR was taken from a human patient who received a combined kidney and bone marrow transplant. Some T cells may have come from the graft donor. The source material was CD4+ T cells from blood (PBMCs), sampled 12 months after the transplant. The CDR3 DNA follows: TGTGCCAGCACAGGACTAGCGAGATACAATGAGCAGTTCTTC. Translated: CASTGLARYNEQFF.